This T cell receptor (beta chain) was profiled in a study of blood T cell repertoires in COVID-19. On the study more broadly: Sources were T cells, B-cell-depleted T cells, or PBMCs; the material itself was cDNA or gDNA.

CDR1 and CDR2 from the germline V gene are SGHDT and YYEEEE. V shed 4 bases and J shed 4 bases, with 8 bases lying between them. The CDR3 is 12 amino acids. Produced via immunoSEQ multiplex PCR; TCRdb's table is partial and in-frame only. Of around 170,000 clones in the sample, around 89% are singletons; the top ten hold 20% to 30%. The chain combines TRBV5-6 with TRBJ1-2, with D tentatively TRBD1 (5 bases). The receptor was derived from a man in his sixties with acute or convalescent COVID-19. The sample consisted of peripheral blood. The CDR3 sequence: CASSAQGYGYTF. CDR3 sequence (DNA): TGTGCCAGCAGCGCTCAGGGCTATGGCTACACCTTC.